The present TCR beta chain was sequenced within a study of cytomegalovirus exposure and HLA in healthy donors. Findings of the study overall: Some segments of the V type, notably TRBV6-2 and TRBV6-3, were excluded as indistinguishable. Researchers reportedly found TCR beta sequences accurately predicted most subjects' HLA-A and HLA-B alleles.

As concerns this clone: Its specificity is unknown.

The ends were cut back, 4 bases at V and 6 bases at J, with 17 bases in the middle. The V gene's germline CDR1 is SGHRS and CDR2 YFSETQ. The CDR3 extends over 14 amino acids. The PCR used 60 Vbeta and 13 Jbeta primers. Here immunoSEQ multiplex PCR was the method, and the copy in TCRdb shows in-frame clones only, minus some. The sample lists tens of thousands of clones; more than 70% were seen once. The origin of this receptor is a man aged 50 or older in good health and CMV-seropositive. The chain combines TRBV5-1 with TRBJ2-7; tentative D call: TRBD1 (5 bases). The source material was PBMCs. CDR3 nucleotide sequence: TGCGCCAGCAGCAAAGGGGTAGGCCCTCGCGAGCAGTACTTC. This codes for CASSKGVGPREQYF.